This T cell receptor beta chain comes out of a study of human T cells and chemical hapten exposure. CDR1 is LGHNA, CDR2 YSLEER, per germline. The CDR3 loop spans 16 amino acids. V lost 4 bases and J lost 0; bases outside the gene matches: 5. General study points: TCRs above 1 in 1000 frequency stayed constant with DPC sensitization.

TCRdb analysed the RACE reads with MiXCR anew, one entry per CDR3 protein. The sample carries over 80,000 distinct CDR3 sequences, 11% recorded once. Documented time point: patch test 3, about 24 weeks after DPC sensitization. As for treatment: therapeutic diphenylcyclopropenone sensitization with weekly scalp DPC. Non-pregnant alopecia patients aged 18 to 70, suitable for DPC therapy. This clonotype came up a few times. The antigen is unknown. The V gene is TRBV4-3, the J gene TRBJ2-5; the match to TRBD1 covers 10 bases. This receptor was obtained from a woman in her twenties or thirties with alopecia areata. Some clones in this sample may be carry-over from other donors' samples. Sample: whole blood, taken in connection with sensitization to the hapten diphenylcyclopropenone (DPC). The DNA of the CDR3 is TGCGCCAGCAGCCCTGGGACAGGGGCGAACCAAGAGACCCAGTACTTC. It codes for CASSPGTGANQETQYF.